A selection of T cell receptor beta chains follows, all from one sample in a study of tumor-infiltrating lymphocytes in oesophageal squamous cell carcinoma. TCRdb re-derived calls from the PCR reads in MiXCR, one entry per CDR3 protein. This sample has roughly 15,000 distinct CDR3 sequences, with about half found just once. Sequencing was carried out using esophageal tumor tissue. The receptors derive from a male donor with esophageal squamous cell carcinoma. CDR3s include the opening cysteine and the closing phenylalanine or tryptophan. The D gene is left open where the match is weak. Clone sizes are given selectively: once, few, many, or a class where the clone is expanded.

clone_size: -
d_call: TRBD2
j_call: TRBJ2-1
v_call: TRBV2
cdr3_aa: CASSLTSGSFGEQFF
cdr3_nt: TGTGCCAGCAGCCTCACTAGCGGGAGCTTTGGTGAGCAGTTCTTC

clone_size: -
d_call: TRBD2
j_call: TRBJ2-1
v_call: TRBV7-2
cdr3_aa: CASSLKLAGGFNEQFF
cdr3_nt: TGTGCCAGCAGCTTGAAACTAGCGGGAGGGTTCAATGAGCAGTTCTTC

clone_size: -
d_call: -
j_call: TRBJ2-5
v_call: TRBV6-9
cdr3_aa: CASSYARQGGYQETQYF
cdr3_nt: TGTGCCAGCAGTTACGCCCGACAGGGAGGCTACCAAGAGACCCAGTACTTC

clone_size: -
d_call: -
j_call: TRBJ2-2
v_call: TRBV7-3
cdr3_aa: CASSPGNTPYTGELFF
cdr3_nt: TGTGCCAGCAGCCCCGGAAATACGCCATACACCGGGGAGCTGTTTTTT

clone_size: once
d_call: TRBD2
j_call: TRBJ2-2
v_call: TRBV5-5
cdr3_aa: CASSFGGGNTGELFF
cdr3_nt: TGTGCCAGCAGCTTCGGCGGGGGGAACACCGGGGAGCTGTTTTTT

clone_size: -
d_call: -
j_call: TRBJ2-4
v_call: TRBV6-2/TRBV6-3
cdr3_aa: CASQPGSSAKNIQYF
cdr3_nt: TGTGCCAGCCAACCAGGGAGTTCGGCCAAAAACATTCAGTACTTC

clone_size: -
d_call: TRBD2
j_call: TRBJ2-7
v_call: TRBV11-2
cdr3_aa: CASSLGRLADYEQYF
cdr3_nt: TGTGCCAGCAGCTTAGGGAGACTAGCGGACTACGAGCAGTACTTC

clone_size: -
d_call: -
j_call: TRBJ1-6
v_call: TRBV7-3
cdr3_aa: CASSLNPGAIGEQYF
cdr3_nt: TGTGCCAGCAGCTTAAATCCGGGGGCGATTGGCGAGCAGTACTTT

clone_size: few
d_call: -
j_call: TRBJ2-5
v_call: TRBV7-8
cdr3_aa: CASGGGTKETQYF
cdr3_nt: TGTGCCAGCGGGGGGGGCACCAAAGAGACCCAGTACTTC

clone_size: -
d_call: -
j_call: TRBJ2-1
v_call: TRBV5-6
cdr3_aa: CASSWGRTGEQFF
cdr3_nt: TGTGCCAGCAGCTGGGGACGAACAGGTGAGCAGTTCTTC

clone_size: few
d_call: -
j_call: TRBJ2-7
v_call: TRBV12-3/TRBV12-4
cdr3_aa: CASRQGRFSYEQYF
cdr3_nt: TGTGCCAGCAGACAGGGGAGGTTTTCCTACGAGCAGTACTTC

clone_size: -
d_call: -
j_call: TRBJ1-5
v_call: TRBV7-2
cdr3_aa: CASSFANQPQHF
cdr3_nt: TGTGCCAGCAGCTTCGCAAATCAGCCCCAGCATTTT

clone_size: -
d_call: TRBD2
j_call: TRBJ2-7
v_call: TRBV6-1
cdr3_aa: CASKRELAGTYEQYF
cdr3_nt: TGTGCCAGCAAGCGGGAGCTAGCGGGGACCTACGAGCAGTACTTC

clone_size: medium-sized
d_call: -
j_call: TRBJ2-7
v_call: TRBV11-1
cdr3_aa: CASSLGSYSSYNEQYF
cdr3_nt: TGTGCCAGCAGTTTAGGGAGCTACAGCTCCTACAATGAGCAGTACTTC

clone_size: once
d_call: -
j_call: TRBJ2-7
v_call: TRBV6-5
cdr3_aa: CASRAREASYEQYF
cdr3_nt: TGTGCCAGCAGGGCCAGGGAGGCCTCCTACGAGCAGTACTTC